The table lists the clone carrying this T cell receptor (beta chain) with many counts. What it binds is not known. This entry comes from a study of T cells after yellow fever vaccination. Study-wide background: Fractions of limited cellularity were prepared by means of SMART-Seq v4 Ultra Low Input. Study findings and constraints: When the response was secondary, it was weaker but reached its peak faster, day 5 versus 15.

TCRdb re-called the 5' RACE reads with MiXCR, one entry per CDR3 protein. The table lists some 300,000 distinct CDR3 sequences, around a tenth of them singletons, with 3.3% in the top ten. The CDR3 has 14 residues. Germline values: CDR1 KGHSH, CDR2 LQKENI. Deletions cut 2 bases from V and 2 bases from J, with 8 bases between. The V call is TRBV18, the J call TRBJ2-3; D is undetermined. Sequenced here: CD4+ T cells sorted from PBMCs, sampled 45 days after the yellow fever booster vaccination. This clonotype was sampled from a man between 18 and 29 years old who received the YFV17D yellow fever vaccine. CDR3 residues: CASSPNSNTDTQYF. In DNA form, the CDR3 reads TGTGCCAGCTCACCAAACAGCAACACAGATACGCAGTATTTT.